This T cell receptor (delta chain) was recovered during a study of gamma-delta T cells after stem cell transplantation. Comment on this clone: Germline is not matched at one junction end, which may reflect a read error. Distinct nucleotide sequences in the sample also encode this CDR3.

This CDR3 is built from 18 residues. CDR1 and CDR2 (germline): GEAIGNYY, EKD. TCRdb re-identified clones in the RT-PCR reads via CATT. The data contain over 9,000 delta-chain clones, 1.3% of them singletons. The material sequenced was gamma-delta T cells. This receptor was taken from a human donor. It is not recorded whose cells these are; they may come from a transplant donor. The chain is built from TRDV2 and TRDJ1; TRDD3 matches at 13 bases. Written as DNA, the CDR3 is TGTGCCTGTGACTCCATACTGGGGGATACGGCGTGGACCGATAAGCTCATCTTT. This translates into CACDSILGDTAWTDKLIF.